The rows below give T cell receptor beta chains drawn from one sample of a study of T-cell reconstitution after alpha-beta-depleted transplantation in children. TCRdb redid the calling of the PCR reads with MiXCR, one entry per CDR3 protein. The sample lists around 380,000 distinct CDR3 sequences, approximately 11% occurring once. Sequenced material: PBMCs from the stem cell graft donor, taken from the stem cell graft. These receptors were collected from a human donor who donated a stem cell graft to a child with acute myeloid leukemia. Each CDR3 is given with its conserved first and last residue. A D gene is named only where the DNA matches it firmly. Where a row states a size, it is once, few, many or the class of an expanded clone; other rows omit it.

length,J,D,V,size,DNA,CDR3
15,TRBJ2-5,NA,TRBV20-1,NA,TGCAGTGCTAGAGAGCTAGTCACGTACCAAGAGACCCAGTACTTC,CSARELVTYQETQYF
13,TRBJ2-1,TRBD2,TRBV20-1,many,TGCAGTGCTGGGAGCGGGAGGAGCAATGAGCAGTTCTTC,CSAGSGRSNEQFF
11,TRBJ2-1,NA,TRBV11-2,NA,TGTGCCAGCAGCGTCAATCGGGAGCAGTTCTTC,CASSVNREQFF
18,TRBJ2-2,TRBD2,TRBV10-1,many,TGCGCCAGCAGTGAATCCCTCACTAGCGGGGGGGACACCGGGGAGCTGTTTTTT,CASSESLTSGGDTGELFF
15,TRBJ1-3,NA,TRBV18,NA,TGTGCCAGCTCACCACCTCGGACAGCTGGAAACACCATATATTTT,CASSPPRTAGNTIYF
17,TRBJ2-1,TRBD2,TRBV13,NA,TGTGCCAGCAGCCCATATAGAGGACTAGCGGGAGGTCATGAGCAGTTCTTC,CASSPYRGLAGGHEQFF
13,TRBJ1-2,NA,TRBV5-1,few,TGCGCCAGCAGCTTGGAGGGGGGCGATGGCTACACCTTC,CASSLEGGDGYTF
13,TRBJ2-3,NA,TRBV20-1,few,TGCAGTGCTAGAGAGGATCTGGGTATTACGCAGTATTTT,CSAREDLGITQYF
17,TRBJ2-3,TRBD2,TRBV12-3/TRBV12-4,NA,TGTGCCAGCAGTTTTGGTTCACTAGCGGGGGCCACAGATACGCAGTATTTT,CASSFGSLAGATDTQYF
15,TRBJ2-1,TRBD2,TRBV4-1,NA,TGCGCCAGCAGCCAAGATGGCGGGAGGGCGAGTGAGCAGTTCTTC,CASSQDGGRASEQFF
14,TRBJ2-3,TRBD1,TRBV20-1,few,TGCAGTGCAAAGGGGACAGGGGGCACAGATACGCAGTATTTT,CSAKGTGGTDTQYF
15,TRBJ2-3,TRBD2,TRBV7-9,few,TGTGCCAGCAGCGTTAGCGGGGGCCGCACAGATACGCAGTATTTT,CASSVSGGRTDTQYF
14,TRBJ2-5,NA,TRBV5-1,few,TGCGCCAGCAGCCGAACAGGGACCCAAGAGACCCAGTACTTC,CASSRTGTQETQYF
12,TRBJ2-1,TRBD2,TRBV29-1,many,TGCAGCGCCAGGACGGGGGGCAATGAGCAGTTCTTC,CSARTGGNEQFF
13,TRBJ2-1,TRBD2,TRBV5-1,many,TGTGCCAGCAGCTTAGCAGCGGGAACTGAGCAGTTCTTC,CASSLAAGTEQFF
14,TRBJ1-1,NA,TRBV7-6,NA,TGTGCCAGCAGTCGGACTCAAAGTAACACTGAAGCTTTCTTT,CASSRTQSNTEAFF
12,TRBJ2-5,NA,TRBV7-2,few,TGTGCCAGCAGCTTTGACCAAGAGACCCAGTACTTC,CASSFDQETQYF
12,TRBJ1-2,NA,TRBV10-3,many,TGTGCCACATCGGTTGACAGCAGTGGCTACACCTTC,CATSVDSSGYTF
21,TRBJ2-3,TRBD2,TRBV20-1,NA,TGCAGTGCTAGGGTACAAAAAACCACCACCGGGACTAGCGGGAGAGCAGATACGCAGTATTTT,CSARVQKTTTGTSGRADTQYF
14,TRBJ2-1,TRBD2,TRBV5-6,many,TGTGCCAGCAGCTTGGGGACTAGCGTCAATGAGCAGTTCTTC,CASSLGTSVNEQFF
15,TRBJ2-2,TRBD2,TRBV20-1,NA,TGCAGTGCCGAACTAGCGGGAGTTACGGGCGGGGAGCTGTTTTTT,CSAELAGVTGGELFF
16,TRBJ2-3,TRBD2,TRBV10-3,NA,TGTGCCATCAGTGACTCATTAGCGGGGGCGAAAGATACGCAGTATTTT,CAISDSLAGAKDTQYF